What follows are 15 T cell receptor beta chains derived from one specimen sequenced in a study of cytomegalovirus exposure and HLA in healthy donors. PCR was performed using 60 Vbeta and 13 Jbeta primers. The protocol was immunoSEQ multiplex PCR, while the TCRdb copy is restricted to in-frame clones and leaves out a portion. The sample carries more than 95,000 clones, 60% to 80% recorded once. Sequencing was performed on PBMCs. These TCRs come from a man aged 55-75 years in good health and CMV-seropositive.

The chain joins TRBV10-3 to TRBJ2-1, with a tentative D call TRBD2 (5 bases). Trimming left V 4 bases short and J 5 bases short, with 12 bases between. The CDR3 extends over 14 amino acids. In germline, CDR1 is ENHRY, CDR2 SYGVKD. CDR3 nucleotide sequence: TGTGCCATCAGTGGAAGAGGGCAGGACAATGAGCAGTTCTTC. Protein: CAISGRGQDNEQFF.

The chain uses TRBV7-2 and TRBJ2-7; D gene ambiguous. The J call is uncertain, as TRBJ2-1 better fits the DNA end. The CDR3 is 14 residues long. The germline V gene has CDR1 SGHTA and CDR2 FQGNSA. Here the CDR3 DNA reads TGTGCCAGCAGCCCCCCCGACTTCGGTAACGAGCAGTTCTTC. It encodes CASSPPDFGNEQFF.

V and J are TRBV6-1 and TRBJ1-2, with 7 positions matching TRBD1. V dropped 3 bases and J dropped 4; count of bases not matched to a gene: 5. CDR1 and CDR2 (germline): MNHNS, SASEGT. The CDR3 loop spans 14 amino acids. CDR3 amino acids: CASSDQDRVYGYTF. DNA of the CDR3: TGTGCCAGCAGTGACCAAGACAGGGTCTATGGCTACACCTTC.

This clone was recorded once. The chain recombines TRBV9 with TRBJ2-3; 9 nucleotides agree with TRBD2. The CDR3 is 16 amino acids. The V segment lost 0 bases and the J segment 1 base; nucleotides outside the gene matches: 3. The germline gives CDR1 SGDLS, CDR2 YYNGEE. This CDR3 reads CASSVDLAGGTDTQYF. CDR3 coding DNA: TGTGCCAGCAGCGTAGATTTAGCGGGAGGCACAGATACGCAGTATTTT.

This chain links TRBV18 with TRBJ2-7; TRBD1 agrees at 10 bases. CDR3 length equals 16 residues. Looked up from germline, CDR1 is KGHSH and CDR2 is LQKENI. J gave up 1 base and V 3 bases, and 6 bases lay outside the gene matches. The DNA for the CDR3 is TGTGCCAGCTCACCCCCGACAGGGGGCGCGTCCTACGAGCAGTACTTC. Amino acids: CASSPPTGGASYEQYF.

CDR3 nucleotide sequence: TGTGCCAGCAGCACAACAGGCGGAACTAATGAAAAACTGTTTTTT. This encodes CASSTTGGTNEKLFF. The chain links TRBV7-8 to TRBJ1-4, with TRBD1 as a possible D gene (5 bases). The CDR3 has 15 residues. Germline assignment: CDR1 SGHVS and CDR2 FQNEAQ. V lost 5 bases to trimming and J lost 1 base, with 11 bases between them.

V usage is TRBV6-5 and J usage is TRBJ2-7; the D gene is possibly TRBD2 (6 bases). Looked up from germline, CDR1 is MNHEY and CDR2 is SVGAGI. This CDR3 comprises 15 residues. Trimming stripped 6 bases from V and 3 bases from J, with 18 bases between. This chain's CDR3 is CASSRTGTSGYEQYF. CDR3 coding DNA: TGTGCCAGCAGCCGGACCGGGACTTCGGGCTACGAGCAGTACTTC.

This clone was counted between two and nine times. This CDR3 is CASSRQGNQPQHF. CDR3 DNA sequence: TGTGCCAGCAGCCGACAGGGGAATCAGCCCCAGCATTTT. The J gene is TRBJ1-5, the V gene TRBV7-2; 8 bases match TRBD1. Trimming cost V 5 bases and J 4 bases; bases outside gene matches: 1. CDR1 SGHTA and CDR2 FQGNSA come from the germline V gene. This CDR3 has 13 residues.

The CDR3 DNA is TGCGCCAGCAGCTTGGCCGGATTGGGGCCGGAGACCCAGTACTTC. Residues: CASSLAGLGPETQYF. The V gene is TRBV5-1, the J gene TRBJ2-5; tentative D call: TRBD1 (5 bases). The V gene's germline CDR1 is SGHRS and CDR2 YFSETQ. This CDR3 comprises 15 residues. The germline V and J ends were trimmed by 0 bases and 5 bases, with 14 bases remaining between them.

The CDR3 nucleotides are TGTGCCAGCAGGGGAGCCGGGGAGAGTATTAAAAAACTGTTTTTT. It encodes CASRGAGESIKKLFF. The chain uses TRBV2 and TRBJ1-4; D gene ambiguous. CDR1 and CDR2 (germline): SNHLY, FYNNEI. The ends were cut back, 6 bases at V and 9 bases at J, with 20 bases in the middle. CDR3 length: 15 residues.

The rearrangement joins TRBV6-1 to TRBJ2-1; 13 bases line up with TRBD2. Trimming cost V 2 bases and J 0 bases; bases outside gene matches: 7. Per germline, CDR1 MNHNS and CDR2 SASEGT. The CDR3 totals 19 residues. CDR3 bases: TGTGCCAGCAGTGAAAAGCCTGGACTAGCGGGGGTCTCCTACAATGAGCAGTTCTTC. Amino acids: CASSEKPGLAGVSYNEQFF.

The CDR3, as DNA: TGCAGCGTTGGTGGCAGGGGCTACGAGCAGTACTTC. This sequence encodes CSVGGRGYEQYF. This chain joins TRBV29-1 and TRBJ2-5; a possible D gene is TRBD1 (6 bases). The last part of the DNA fits TRBJ2-7 better; the J call may be wrong. Germline CDR1 reads SQVTM; CDR2 reads ANQGSEA. The CDR3 has 12 residues.

The chain is built from TRBV5-8 and TRBJ2-3; 10 bases align to TRBD1. The CDR3 totals 14 residues. V lost 4 bases, J lost 5 bases, and 4 bases stayed unmatched. The germline V gene encodes CDR1 SGHTS and CDR2 YDEGEE. Here the CDR3 reads CASSKGQGKDTQYF. For the CDR3, the DNA is TGTGCCAGCAGCAAGGGACAGGGGAAAGATACGCAGTATTTT.

V is TRBV5-1 and J is TRBJ2-7; 8 bases align to TRBD1. V dropped 3 bases and J dropped 5; count of bases not matched to a gene: 7. This CDR3 region has 14 residues. Germline V lookup: CDR1 SGHRS, CDR2 YFSETQ. The CDR3 sequence: CASSSQGAVNEQYF. CDR3 bases: TGCGCCAGCAGCTCCCAGGGGGCAGTCAACGAGCAGTACTTC.

This clone was recorded only once. The chain is built from TRBV9 and TRBJ1-5; D unclear. Germline values: CDR1 SGDLS, CDR2 YYNGEE. The V and J ends lost 0 bases and 1 base respectively, with 5 bases between them. This CDR3 is built from 14 residues. CDR3 amino acids: CASSVGKSNQPQHF. The CDR3 nucleotides read TGTGCCAGCAGCGTAGGTAAAAGCAATCAGCCCCAGCATTTT.